This T cell receptor beta chain was documented in a study of T cells after posttransplantation cyclophosphamide (dated by TCRdb to the mid-2010s). Study-level background: Using TRB sequencing, the study followed how the T cell repertoire reconstituted after myeloablative bone marrow transplantation in which posttransplantation cyclophosphamide served as GVHD prophylaxis. Samples from approximately 37 PTCy-treated patients, along with samples from 15 to 20 of their related bone marrow donors, underwent antigen receptor sequencing. Public TRB sequences were searched against a database of over 3,000 sequences associated with responses to pathogens, tumor antigens, self-antigens and alloantigens. Because TRA and TRB clonality correlated tightly in under ten samples, the subsequent TCR analyses were limited to TRB only. Blood from all 35 or so PTCy patients with 1-year posttransplant specimens was subjected to TRB sequencing. In 3 patients, TRB sequencing was also performed on up to 3 more blood samples taken 2 to 5.2 years after transplant, and in 4 patients, pretransplant blood was also TRB-sequenced. On the study overall, not on this receptor specifically: At 1-2 months, donor-recipient similarity was low but rose over the first year, and the later blood repertoires were often dominated by donor CD8+ memory clones. Across roughly 45 patients, recipient CMV seropositivity and CMV reactivation were highly associated with TRB clonality; PTCy diversity was similar to CNI/methotrexate controls. The TRB repertoires of T cells infiltrating skin or GI tract showed only limited overlap with the TRB repertoires of T cells in blood.

Genomic DNA was the input for TRB sequencing, which was run either with the immunoSEQ assay at survey resolution or with the hsTCRB kit. The original pipeline was this. The immunoSEQ software was used for initial read processing, and the LymphoSeq R package was used for repertoire analyses. Clonality was computed as 1 minus normalized Shannon entropy, and a Gini coefficient was also calculated for each TRB dataset. To infer phenotypes in unsorted samples, TRB sequences from sorted subsets of the recipient or donor were mapped onto unsorted samples from the same recipient. The table comes from immuneACCESS by way of TCRdb, which keeps in-frame sequences with V and J called. Part of the clones is missing from these tables; in studies checked, under half for an unresolved V gene and the rest for unknown reasons. V and J calls plus clone size are reproduced from that table; the DNA served to infer D and trimming. This sample contains more than 20,000 clones, none of which is a singleton. Nearly 1.5% of the sample lies in the top ten.

CDR1 and CDR2 (SNHLY, FYNNEI) derive from the germline V gene. Trimming costs V 5 bases and J 4 bases, and their ends lie 2 bases apart. The CDR3 runs 11 residues from the cysteine to the phenylalanine. The DNA shown is the 33-base CDR3, in frame from base 1. Peripheral blood samples were provided by related bone marrow donors on the day of marrow donation. Peripheral blood and bone marrow mononuclear cells were isolated by Ficoll-Hypaque density centrifugation and cryopreserved. This clone has at least ten counts. Its antigen target is currently unknown. No base quality information exists; no much larger clone differs at one position.

The V gene is TRBV2 and the J gene is TRBJ1-4, with no reliable assignment of the D segment. The sequence was collected from a man aged 50 to 60 in good health, CMV-negative, and a related stem cell transplant donor. The sample was PBMCs. The CDR3 here reads CASSYNEKLFF. The bases read TGTGCCAGCAGTTATAATGAAAAACTGTTTTTT.